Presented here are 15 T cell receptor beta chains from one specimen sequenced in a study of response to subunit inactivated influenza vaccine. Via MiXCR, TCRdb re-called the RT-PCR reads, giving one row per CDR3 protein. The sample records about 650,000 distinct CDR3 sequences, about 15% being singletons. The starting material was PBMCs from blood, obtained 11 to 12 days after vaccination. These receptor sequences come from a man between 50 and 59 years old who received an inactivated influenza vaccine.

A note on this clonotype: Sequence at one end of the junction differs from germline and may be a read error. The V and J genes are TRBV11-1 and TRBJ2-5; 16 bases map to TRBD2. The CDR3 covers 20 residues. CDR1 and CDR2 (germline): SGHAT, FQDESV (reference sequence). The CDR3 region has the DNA TGTGCCAGCACCTTACTAAGGGGGACTAGCGGGAGGGGCGCGAAGGAGACCCAGTACTTC. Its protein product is CASTLLRGTSGRGAKETQYF.

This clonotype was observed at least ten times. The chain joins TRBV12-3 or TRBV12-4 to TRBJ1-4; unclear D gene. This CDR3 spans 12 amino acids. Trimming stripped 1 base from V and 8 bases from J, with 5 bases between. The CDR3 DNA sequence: TGTGCCAGCAGTTTAGGGCGGGAAAAACTGTTTTTT. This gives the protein CASSLGREKLFF.

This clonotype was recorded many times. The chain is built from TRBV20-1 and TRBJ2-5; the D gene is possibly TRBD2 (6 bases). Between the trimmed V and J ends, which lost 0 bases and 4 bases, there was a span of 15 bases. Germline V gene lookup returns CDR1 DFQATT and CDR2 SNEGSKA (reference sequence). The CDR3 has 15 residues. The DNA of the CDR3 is TGCAGTGCTAGAGATGGAGGGCTAGTGCTAGAGACCCAGTACTTC. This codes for CSARDGGLVLETQYF.

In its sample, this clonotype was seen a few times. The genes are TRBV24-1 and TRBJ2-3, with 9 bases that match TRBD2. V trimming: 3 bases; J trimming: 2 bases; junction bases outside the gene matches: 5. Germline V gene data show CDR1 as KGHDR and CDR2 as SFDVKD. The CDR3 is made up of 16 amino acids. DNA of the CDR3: TGTGCCACCAGTGATCAGAAGCGGGGGGACACAGATACGCAGTATTTT. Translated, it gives CATSDQKRGDTDTQYF.

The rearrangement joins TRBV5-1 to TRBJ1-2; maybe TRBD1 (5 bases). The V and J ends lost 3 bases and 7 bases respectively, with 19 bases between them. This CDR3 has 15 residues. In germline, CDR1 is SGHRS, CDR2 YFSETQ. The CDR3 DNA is TGCGCCAGCAGCTCCGGGATTCTCAGAGGGGTTGGCTACACCTTC. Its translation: CASSSGILRGVGYTF.

DNA for the CDR3: TGTGCCAGCAGCGCCTCCGGGGGTAGGGGCAATCAGCCCCAGCATTTT. Translated, it gives CASSASGGRGNQPQHF. This chain joins TRBV6-2 or TRBV6-3 and TRBJ1-5, with D maybe TRBD1 (5 bases). CDR1 and CDR2 from the germline V gene are MNHEY and SVGEGT. The ends were cut back, 6 bases at V and 2 bases at J, with 17 bases in the middle. The CDR3 sequence is 16 residues long.

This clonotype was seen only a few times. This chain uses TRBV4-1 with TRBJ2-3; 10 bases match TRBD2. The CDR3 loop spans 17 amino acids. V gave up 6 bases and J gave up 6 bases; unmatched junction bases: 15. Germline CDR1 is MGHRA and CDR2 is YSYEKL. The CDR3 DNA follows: TGCGCCAGCAGTCCCAGACTATCTAGCGGGAGTTCCGATACGCAGTATTTT. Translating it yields CASSPRLSSGSSDTQYF.

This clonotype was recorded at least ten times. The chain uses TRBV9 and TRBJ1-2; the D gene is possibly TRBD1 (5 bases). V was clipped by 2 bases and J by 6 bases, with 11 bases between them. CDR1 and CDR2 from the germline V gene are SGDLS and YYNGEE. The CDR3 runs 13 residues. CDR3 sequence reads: CASSVNEGNGYTF. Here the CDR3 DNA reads TGTGCCAGCAGCGTCAACGAGGGGAATGGCTACACCTTC.

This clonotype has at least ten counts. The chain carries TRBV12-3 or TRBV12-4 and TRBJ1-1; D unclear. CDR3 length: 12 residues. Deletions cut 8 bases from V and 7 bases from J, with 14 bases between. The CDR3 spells CASSQFDGEAFF. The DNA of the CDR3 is TGTGCCAGCTCGCAATTCGACGGTGAAGCTTTCTTT.

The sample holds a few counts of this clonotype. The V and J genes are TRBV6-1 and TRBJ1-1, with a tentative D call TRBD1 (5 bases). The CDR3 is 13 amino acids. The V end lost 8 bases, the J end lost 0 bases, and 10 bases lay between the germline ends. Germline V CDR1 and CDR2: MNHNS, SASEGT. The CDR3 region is CASGSRVNTEAFF. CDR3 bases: TGTGCCAGCGGCAGCAGGGTGAACACTGAAGCTTTCTTT.

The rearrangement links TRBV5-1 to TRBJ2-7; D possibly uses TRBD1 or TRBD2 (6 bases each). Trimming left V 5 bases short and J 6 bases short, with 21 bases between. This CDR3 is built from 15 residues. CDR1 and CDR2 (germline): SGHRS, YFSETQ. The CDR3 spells CASSPLASGAGEQYF. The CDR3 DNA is TGCGCCAGCAGTCCGCTAGCGTCGGGGGCGGGCGAGCAGTACTTC. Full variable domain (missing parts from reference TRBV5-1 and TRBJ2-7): KAGVTQTPRYLIKTRGQQVTLSCSPISGHRSVSWYQQTPGQGLQFLFEYFSETQRNKGNFPGRFSGRQFSNSRSEMNVSTLELGDSALYLCASSPLASGAGEQYFGPGTRLTVT.

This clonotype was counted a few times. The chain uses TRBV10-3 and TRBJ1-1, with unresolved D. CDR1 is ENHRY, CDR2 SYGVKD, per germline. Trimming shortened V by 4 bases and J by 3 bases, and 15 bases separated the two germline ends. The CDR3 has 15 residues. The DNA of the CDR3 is TGTGCCATCAGTGTTACAGATCTTTTTGACACTGAAGCTTTCTTT. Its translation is CAISVTDLFDTEAFF.

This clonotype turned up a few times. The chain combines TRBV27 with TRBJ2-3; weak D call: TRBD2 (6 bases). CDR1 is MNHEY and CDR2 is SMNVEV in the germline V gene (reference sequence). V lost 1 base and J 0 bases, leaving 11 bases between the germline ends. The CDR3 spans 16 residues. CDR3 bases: TGTGCCAGCAGTTTATGGACTAACCCTAGCACAGATACGCAGTATTTT. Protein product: CASSLWTNPSTDTQYF.

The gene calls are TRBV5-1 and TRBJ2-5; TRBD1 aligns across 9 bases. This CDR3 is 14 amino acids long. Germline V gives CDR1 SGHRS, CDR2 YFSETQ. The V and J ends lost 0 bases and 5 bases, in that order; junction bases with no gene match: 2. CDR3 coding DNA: TGCGCCAGCAGCTTGGGGGACAGGGTTGAGACCCAGTACTTC. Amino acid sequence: CASSLGDRVETQYF.

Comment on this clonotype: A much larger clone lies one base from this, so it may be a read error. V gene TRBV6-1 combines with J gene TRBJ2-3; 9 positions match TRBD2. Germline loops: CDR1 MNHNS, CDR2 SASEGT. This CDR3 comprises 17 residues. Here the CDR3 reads CACSKGLAGPSTDTQYF. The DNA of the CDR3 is TGTGCCTGCAGCAAAGGCCTAGCGGGACCTAGCACAGATACGCAGTATTTT.